This T cell receptor beta chain was captured by sequencing in a study of cytomegalovirus exposure and HLA in healthy donors. Note on this clone: Its antigen remains unknown.

The PCR was carried out with 60 Vbeta primers and 13 Jbeta primers. TCRdb's table, derived via immunoSEQ multiplex PCR, lists solely in-frame clones and lacks some. The data hold 150,000 to 200,000 clones, with approximately 80% observed a single time. Findings of the study overall: Cytomegalovirus status was reportedly diagnosed by the classifier with high specificity and sensitivity.

Germline CDR1 reads MDHEN; CDR2 reads SYDVKM. The CDR3 totals 13 residues. Trimming took 6 bases from V and 4 from J, leaving 13 bases between them. The TCR comes from a woman between 40 and 50 years old in good health and CMV-seronegative. The V and J genes are TRBV28 and TRBJ2-7; weak D call: TRBD2 (7 bases). The sequenced sample consisted of PBMCs. CDR3 in amino acids: CASRGGGRYEQYF. For the CDR3, the DNA is TGTGCCAGCAGGGGAGGGGGTAGGTACGAGCAGTACTTC.